The text below deals with one T cell receptor (beta chain). The CDR3 runs 15 residues. The ends lost 5 bases at V and 7 bases at J; junction bases unmatched: 10. Germline V CDR1 and CDR2: MNHNY, SVGAGI (reference sequence). The sample belongs to a study of blood T cell repertoires in COVID-19. About the study: Acute-phase and convalescent COVID-19 samples originated in the United States, Italy and Spain.

Method: immunoSEQ multiplex PCR; TCRdb's copy keeps in-frame clones and lacks some. This table has about 170,000 clones, 90% to 95% appearing once. This chain joins TRBV6-6 and TRBJ1-4; 7 bases match TRBD1. Specimen: peripheral blood. This TCR was recovered from a woman aged 45-60 years with acute or convalescent COVID-19. CDR3 nucleotide sequence: TGTGCCAGCAGTCCCCGGACAGGAAGGGGTGAAAAACTGTTTTTT. Protein sequence: CASSPRTGRGEKLFF.